This T cell receptor (beta chain) was found in a study of OX40 agonist ivuxolimab in advanced cancers. Study-wide background: Mean age approximately 59 years, range about 23 to 80; approximately 83% male.

Using immunoSEQ multiplex PCR, the repertoire was profiled, and TCRdb retains in-frame clones only, with some absent. Among roughly 120,000 clones, under 95% were seen once, and the ten largest hold roughly 0.8%. Autoimmune disease history or systemic immunosuppression led to patient exclusion. V gave up 2 bases and J gave up 5 bases; unmatched junction bases: 5. The germline gives CDR1 SGHRS, CDR2 YFSETQ. CDR3 length: 16 amino acids. V is TRBV5-1 and J is TRBJ2-3, with 13 bases identical to TRBD2. The clonotype was recovered from an adult with an advanced solid tumor such as melanoma, head and neck, liver or kidney cancer. The sample here was CD4+ or CD8+ T cells sorted from blood, taken in a trial of the OX40 agonist ivuxolimab. The DNA for the CDR3 is TGCGCCAGCAGCTTAGGACTAGCGGGAGTGGAAGATACGCAGTATTTT. It yields the protein CASSLGLAGVEDTQYF.